The clone carrying this T cell receptor (beta chain) was seen ten or more times. Its specificity is not known. The read falls 3 residues short of the CDR3 end, and the missing part is taken from the germline J gene. This sample was taken from a study of T cell clonality in common variable immunodeficiency. Study observations and caveats: Reportedly, TCR beta sequences from common variable immunodeficiency showed fewer deletions and N-nucleotide insertions.

There are 12 residues in the CDR3. Per germline, CDR1 SQVTM and CDR2 ANQGSEA. V dropped 3 bases and J dropped 3 bases, with 7 bases sitting between them. Libraries were prepared by immunoSEQ multiplex PCR; TCRdb keeps only in-frame clonotypes and omits some of them. The repertoire consists of 20,000 to 25,000 clones, none detected only once. The chain combines TRBV29-1 with TRBJ2-3; weak D call: TRBD1 (5 bases). This TCR was recovered from a human donor with common variable immunodeficiency. The sample taken for sequencing was peripheral blood mononuclear cells. The CDR3 region is CSVDSGTDTQYF. The CDR3 bases that were read are TGCAGCGTTGATTCAGGGACAGATACG.